The entry below describes one T cell receptor beta chain. Its antigen remains undetermined. No base quality information exists; no much larger clone differs at one position. Each donor gave one peripheral blood draw, averaging roughly 100 mL, which was collected into heparinised tubes. Naive, central memory, regulatory and stem cell-like memory CD4+ T cells were sorted on a BD FACSAria II using a panel including CD45RO, CCR7, CD25, CD127, CD95 and CD27. Every sorted population had a purity above 98%. PBMCs were separated immediately by Lymphoprep density gradient centrifugation and were stained directly, without being cultured. To minimize batch effects, samples were stained and sorted in pairs, one healthy donor with one patient per experiment. This entry comes from a study of beta chain features in type 1 diabetes (dated by TCRdb to 2017 to 2018). Describing the broader study: Mean age, gender distribution, total cell number and subset yield were not different between patients and healthy donors. A total of under 140,000,000 sorted cells were examined across all samples, and the number of cells per subset was strongly correlated with RNA yield. In the study, TCRB repertoires of sorted circulating CD4+ T cell subsets from recently diagnosed type 1 diabetes patients were compared with those of matched healthy donors. Regulatory and stem cell-like memory subsets were obtained from only 8 patients and about 8 healthy donors, while naive and central memory subsets were obtained from all 28 donors.

The High Capacity cDNA Reverse Transcription Kit was used to reverse transcribe all of the isolated RNA, meaning that expressed TCRB transcripts were what got sequenced. Deep immunoSEQ sequencing was performed on naive, central memory and regulatory T cell samples, with an average of about 3.57 million total reads per sample. Sorted cells were lysed in RLT buffer and RNA was extracted with DNase-treated RNeasy Micro or Mini kits, depending on cell number. Each cell subset was processed separately to prevent cross-contamination, with patient and healthy donor samples processed together. TCRB sequences were amplified from cDNA with the immunoSEQ multiplex PCR, producing 87-bp fragments spanning the CDR3 region. Sequencing of the amplicons was done on the Illumina HiSeq platform. Turning to the authors' computational methods: Synthetic template baselines were used to correct PCR bias computationally, reads within Hamming distance 2 were collapsed, and singletons that could not be merged were discarded. By aligning reads against IMGT, V, D and J genes, CDR3 length, and insertions or deletions at six rearrangement sites were assigned. Within each subset, clonotype counts were normalized to sorted cell number, after which true diversity and Gini coefficients were computed with the tcR R package. Repertoire sharing was quantified using the overlap coefficient calculated on TCRB nucleotide sequences. Held by TCRdb, this immuneACCESS table contains in-frame sequences only and omits some clones. Under half of the omission traces to an unresolved V gene where checked; the cause of the rest is unknown. D and trimming come from the DNA, and the V and J calls and clone size come from that table. The sample profile shows approximately 130,000 clones; 17% of them were found once. The ten largest clonotypes hold around 2.6% of the sample.

V drops 5 bases and J drops 2 bases, leaving 18 bases in between. The CDR3 runs 16 residues from the cysteine to the phenylalanine. Of the read, only the CDR3 DNA is kept; its 48 bases are in frame from base 1. The germline V gene (reference sequence) specifies SEHNR as CDR1 and FQNEAQ as CDR2. The study at large found these results: Because cDNA was sequenced instead of genomic DNA, highly expressing activated cells could be over-represented, though the groups showed no difference in activation or CD3 levels. Fewer insertions and more nucleotide deletions at VDJ recombination sites were observed in patients with type 1 diabetes, implying thymic rearrangement abnormalities. Naive, central memory and regulatory TCRB repertoires appeared to be more similar among patients than among healthy donors. Shorter templates might be favored by PCR, yet because patient and control samples were amplified and corrected together, any such skew would affect both groups equally. A moderate but significant shortening of TCRB CDR3 length was observed in type 1 diabetes patients in all four CD4+ subsets. Because the HLA sub-analyses included only small numbers of individuals, any influence of HLA type on TCRB rearrangement was left unresolved.

The TCR was taken from a man younger than 35 with type 1 diabetes. The V and J genes are TRBV7-9 and TRBJ1-2, with the D gene too uncertain to name. The sample comprised central memory CD4+ T cells from blood. The CDR3 in this case is CASSPSGTARNYGYTF. The DNA reads as follows: TGTGCCAGCAGCCCTAGCGGTACAGCCAGAAACTATGGCTACACCTTC.